These 32 T cell receptor beta chains share one sample of origin, sequenced in a study of cytomegalovirus exposure and HLA in healthy donors. Vbeta (60) and Jbeta (13) primers were used in the PCR. Clones were sequenced by immunoSEQ multiplex PCR, and TCRdb holds only the in-frame ones, with some missing. The table shows about 89,000 clones, with roughly 84% occurring only once. Sequencing input: PBMCs. The receptors here all came from a man aged 30-40 years in good health and CMV-seronegative.

V and J are TRBV28 and TRBJ2-6; TRBD1 matches 9 bases. Germline V gene sequence: CDR1 MDHEN, CDR2 SYDVKM. V was pared by 3 bases and J by 0 bases, with 0 bases of the junction left unmatched. The CDR3 totals 16 residues. CDR3 in amino acids: CASSLDRGSGANVLTF. CDR3 bases: TGTGCCAGCAGTTTGGACAGGGGCTCTGGGGCCAACGTCCTGACTTTC.

The chain employs TRBV6-5 and TRBJ1-1, with D perhaps TRBD1 (5 bases). In germline, CDR1 is MNHEY, CDR2 SVGAGI. The CDR3 consists of 14 residues. Trimming removed 8 bases from V and 4 bases from J, with 17 bases in between. The CDR3 DNA reads as TGTGCCAGCGACAGTGGGGTAAAAGGCACTGAAGCTTTCTTT. Encoded protein: CASDSGVKGTEAFF.

This rearrangement joins TRBV7-3 to TRBJ2-5; no clear D. The germline CDR1 and CDR2 sequences are SGHTA and FQGTGA. V lost 3 bases and J 0 bases, leaving 5 bases between the germline ends. CDR3 size: 13 residues. CDR3 bases: TGTGCCAGCAGCTTCGGGTACCAAGAGACCCAGTACTTC. Translated: CASSFGYQETQYF.

The chain recombines TRBV27 with TRBJ2-3; TRBD1 agrees at 10 bases. Germline V gene sequence: CDR1 MNHEY, CDR2 SMNVEV (reference sequence). The CDR3 runs 17 residues. V was pared by 5 bases and J by 5 bases, with 13 bases of the junction left unmatched. Written as DNA, the CDR3 is TGTGCCAGCAGTCCCCCCCCCGGGACAGGGGAGGTAGATACGCAGTATTTT. This sequence encodes CASSPPPGTGEVDTQYF.

This sequence joins TRBV6-1 and TRBJ1-4, with TRBD1 identical over 10 bases. With V trimmed by 4 bases and J by 8 bases, 13 bases remained unmatched. There are 17 residues in the CDR3. Germline V gene sequence: CDR1 MNHNS, CDR2 SASEGT. The CDR3: CASSAQRDRGLWEKLFF. The CDR3 region has the DNA TGTGCCAGCAGTGCTCAAAGGGACAGGGGATTATGGGAAAAACTGTTTTTT.

V usage is TRBV11-2 and J usage is TRBJ1-2; 9 bases match TRBD1. This CDR3 is 18 amino acids long. Germline CDR1 and CDR2: SGHAT and FQNNGV. V lost 6 bases to trimming and J lost 4 bases; unmatched junction nucleotides: 18. CDR3 loop: CASSRDSGTGFPSYGYTF. CDR3 DNA: TGTGCCAGCAGTCGAGATTCCGGGACAGGGTTTCCTTCCTATGGCTACACCTTC.

The rearrangement joins TRBV5-8 to TRBJ1-2; D is possibly TRBD1 (5 bases). In germline, CDR1 is SGHTS, CDR2 YDEGEE. This CDR3 contains 14 residues. V lost 2 bases to trimming and J lost 2 bases, with 10 bases between them. The CDR3 spells CASSLGRENYGYTF. The CDR3 DNA follows: TGTGCCAGCAGCTTAGGCAGGGAAAACTATGGCTACACCTTC.

V usage is TRBV18 and J usage is TRBJ1-1, with D unresolved. The CDR3 has 15 amino acids. V gave up 3 bases and J gave up 3 bases, with 14 bases separating them. The germline CDR1 and CDR2 sequences are KGHSH and LQKENI. Here the CDR3 reads CASSPKEVQYTEAFF. For the CDR3, the DNA is TGTGCCAGCTCACCTAAGGAGGTACAGTACACTGAAGCTTTCTTT.

This clone turned up a few times. This chain connects TRBV6-6 to TRBJ2-7, with D tentatively TRBD1 (6 bases). This CDR3 has 14 residues. V was pared by 4 bases and J by 4 bases, with 14 bases between. Germline V CDR1 and CDR2: MNHNY, SVGAGI (reference sequence). The CDR3 reads CASSSSQGTYEQYF. DNA for the CDR3: TGTGCCAGCAGTTCCTCACAGGGAACATACGAGCAGTACTTC.

The chain employs TRBV7-2 and TRBJ2-5; 8 bases map to TRBD2. The germline V gene has CDR1 SGHTA and CDR2 FQGNSA. This CDR3 spans 14 amino acids. V dropped 5 bases and J dropped 4; count of bases not matched to a gene: 6. CDR3: CASSPGGLAETQYF. The CDR3 region has the DNA TGTGCCAGCAGCCCGGGGGGGCTAGCAGAGACCCAGTACTTC.

The rearrangement joins TRBV27 to TRBJ1-1; D may be TRBD1 (5 bases). CDR3 length: 15 residues. Per germline, CDR1 MNHEY and CDR2 SMNVEV (reference sequence). V dropped 2 bases and J dropped 2 bases, with 12 bases sitting between them. The CDR3 reads CASSLGQGGNTEAFF. The CDR3 DNA reads as TGTGCCAGCAGTTTAGGTCAGGGCGGAAACACTGAAGCTTTCTTT.

The V gene is TRBV5-1, the J gene TRBJ1-1; D is uncertain. In germline, CDR1 is SGHRS, CDR2 YFSETQ. The CDR3 covers 14 residues. V gave up 1 base and J gave up 7 bases, with 14 bases separating them. CDR3 in DNA: TGCGCCAGCAGCTTGCTAGGGATGAGCGGTGAAGCTTTCTTT. Its translation is CASSLLGMSGEAFF.

The chain couples TRBV29-1 to TRBJ2-2; 13 nucleotides match TRBD2. Germline loops: CDR1 SQVTM, CDR2 ANQGSEA. The V gene end was trimmed by 5 bases and the J gene end by 4 bases; junction bases not matched to a gene: 10. The CDR3 contains 17 residues. The CDR3 reads CSVSGLAGIRSTGELFF. CDR3 nucleotide sequence: TGCAGCGTTTCGGGACTAGCGGGGATACGTAGCACCGGGGAGCTGTTTTTT.

V gene TRBV2 combines with J gene TRBJ2-7; 8 bases are a match to TRBD2. The CDR3 has 15 residues. V lost 6 bases and J lost 2; bases outside the gene matches: 9. CDR1 is SNHLY and CDR2 is FYNNEI in the germline V gene. Here the CDR3 reads CASRKASGRAYEQYF. The CDR3, as DNA: TGTGCCAGCAGGAAAGCTAGCGGGCGAGCCTACGAGCAGTACTTC.

This chain joins TRBV6-5 and TRBJ2-7; the D gene is possibly TRBD1 (6 bases). Germline V lookup: CDR1 MNHEY, CDR2 SVGAGI. The V end was cut by 2 bases, the J end by 3 bases, with 14 bases between. The CDR3 runs to 15 residues. The CDR3 region is CASSYGQGIGYEQYF. DNA of the CDR3: TGTGCCAGCAGTTACGGCCAGGGGATAGGCTACGAGCAGTACTTC.

This chain links TRBV5-1 with TRBJ1-4, with 11 bases matching TRBD1. The CDR3 extends over 17 amino acids. Unmatched junction bases numbered 6, after V lost 0 bases and J lost 5 bases. CDR1 SGHRS and CDR2 YFSETQ come from the germline V gene. CDR3 DNA sequence: TGCGCCAGCAGCTTGGTCGGGACAGGGGGGTGGAATGAAAAACTGTTTTTT. Translating it yields CASSLVGTGGWNEKLFF.

This sequence joins TRBV15 and TRBJ2-2, with TRBD1 identical over 9 bases. Germline loops: CDR1 LNHNV, CDR2 YYDKDF (reference sequence). V lost 5 bases to trimming and J lost 3 bases; unmatched junction nucleotides: 4. The CDR3 consists of 15 residues. The CDR3 protein is CATSPTGGDTGELFF. The CDR3 DNA reads as TGTGCCACCAGCCCTACAGGGGGCGACACCGGGGAGCTGTTTTTT.

This chain joins TRBV5-6 and TRBJ2-1; TRBD2 agrees at 13 bases. Per the germline V gene, CDR1 is SGHDT and CDR2 is YYEEEE. After removal of 4 bases from V and 0 bases from J, the junction contained 7 bases not matched to a gene. CDR3 length equals 18 residues. CDR3 protein: CASSPGTSGEHSYNEQFF. CDR3 nucleotide sequence: TGTGCCAGCAGCCCAGGGACTAGCGGGGAGCACTCCTACAATGAGCAGTTCTTC.

The chain joins TRBV9 to TRBJ2-1; a possible D gene is TRBD2 (6 bases). The germline V gene has CDR1 SGDLS and CDR2 YYNGEE. Between the trimmed V and J ends, which lost 4 bases and 5 bases, there was a span of 13 bases. The CDR3 totals 14 residues. In nucleotides, the CDR3 is TGTGCCAGCAGCCCAGGAGGGGAAAACAATGAGCAGTTCTTC. Amino acids: CASSPGGENNEQFF.

This chain uses TRBV5-4 with TRBJ1-1; TRBD1 matches at 9 bases. Per the germline V gene, CDR1 is SGHNT and CDR2 is YYREEE (reference sequence). With 2 bases clipped from V and 7 bases from J, the junction kept 3 bases outside the gene matches. This CDR3 has 13 amino acids. The DNA for the CDR3 is TGTGCCAGCAGCTTTGCGACAGGGGGTGAAGCTTTCTTT. It translates to CASSFATGGEAFF.

This clone was observed once. This rearrangement joins TRBV30 to TRBJ1-5; maybe TRBD1 (5 bases). V gave up 5 bases and J gave up 1 base, with 18 bases separating them. Germline CDR1 is GTSNPN and CDR2 is SVGIG (reference sequence). This CDR3 has 16 residues. The CDR3 coding sequence is TGTGCCTGGGGGGAGGGTGGGGGTCGCAGCAATCAGCCCCAGCATTTT. Translating gives CAWGEGGGRSNQPQHF.

The V and J genes are TRBV7-9 and TRBJ1-2; D perhaps matches TRBD1 (5 bases). The ends were cut back, 1 base at V and 6 bases at J, with 6 bases in the middle. Germline V lookup: CDR1 SEHNR, CDR2 FQNEAQ (reference sequence). The CDR3 runs 12 residues. The CDR3 spells CASSLGGDGYTF. The CDR3 DNA sequence: TGTGCCAGCAGCTTAGGGGGGGATGGCTACACCTTC. The full variable domain, completed using reference TRBV7-9 and TRBJ1-2, is DTGVSQNPRHKITKRGQNVTFRCDPISEHNRLYWYRQTLGQGPEFLTYFQNEAQLEKSRLLSDRFSAERPKGSFSTLEIQRTEQGDSAMYLCASSLGGDGYTFGSGTRLTVV.

The chain combines TRBV9 with TRBJ1-6; D is ambiguous. The V gene lost 4 bases and the J gene lost 4 bases, with 6 bases spanning the gap. This CDR3 comprises 13 residues. Germline V lookup: CDR1 SGDLS, CDR2 YYNGEE. The CDR3 protein is CASSPSYNSPLHF. The CDR3 nucleotides read TGTGCCAGCAGCCCATCATATAATTCACCCCTCCACTTT. Complete variable domain (other parts from reference TRBV9 and TRBJ1-6): DSGVTQTPKHLITATGQRVTLRCSPRSGDLSVYWYQQSLDQGLQFLIQYYNGEERAKGNILERFSAQQFPDLHSELNLSSLELGDSALYFCASSPSYNSPLHFGNGTRLTVT.

V gene TRBV10-2 combines with J gene TRBJ1-4; 10 bases map to TRBD1. This CDR3 has 14 residues. CDR1 WSHSY and CDR2 SAAADI come from the germline V gene. The junction had 8 bases not matched to a gene; V was cut back by 8 bases and J by 8 bases. The CDR3 loop is CASQVGTGDEKLFF. CDR3 DNA sequence: TGCGCCAGCCAGGTCGGGACAGGGGACGAAAAACTGTTTTTT.

This clone was observed once. The gene calls are TRBV7-8 and TRBJ2-5; D possibly corresponds to TRBD2 (6 bases). Trimming removed 5 bases at V and 7 bases at J, with 17 bases between. Germline lookup yields CDR1 SGHVS and CDR2 FQNEAQ. This CDR3 is built from 14 residues. The CDR3, as DNA: TGTGCCAGCAGCGGGACTGGGTCGTCGGGGACCCAGTACTTC. As protein: CASSGTGSSGTQYF.

Written as DNA, the CDR3 is TGTGCCAGCAGTGAATTCAGGGGCACCGGGGAGCTGTTTTTT. Its translation: CASSEFRGTGELFF. The chain combines TRBV6-4 with TRBJ2-2; TRBD1 is a possible D gene (6 bases). There are 14 residues in the CDR3. Germline V CDR1 and CDR2: MRHNA, SNTAGT. Trimming left V 3 bases short and J 4 bases short, with 9 bases between.

The CDR3 sequence: CASSFGGAGPGELFF. The DNA for the CDR3 is TGTGCCAGCAGTTTCGGGGGGGCCGGACCCGGGGAGCTGTTTTTT. The chain is built from TRBV28 and TRBJ2-2, with 8 bases fitting TRBD2. Germline assignment: CDR1 MDHEN and CDR2 SYDVKM. V shed 3 bases, J shed 6 bases, and the junction held 6 bases outside the gene matches. The length of the CDR3 is 15 residues.

The chain couples TRBV12-5 to TRBJ2-3, with TRBD2 matching over 9 bases. The CDR3 spans 14 residues. V lost 1 base, J lost 6 bases, and 2 bases stayed unmatched. In germline, CDR1 is LGHNT, CDR2 FRNRAP. The CDR3 loop is CASGLGAGGDTQYF. The CDR3 DNA follows: TGTGCTAGTGGTTTGGGGGCGGGAGGGGATACGCAGTATTTT.

The genes are TRBV5-1 and TRBJ1-2; D may be TRBD1 (5 bases). The germline gives CDR1 SGHRS, CDR2 YFSETQ. Trimming left V 4 bases short and J 5 bases short, with 12 bases between. The CDR3 has 13 residues. In DNA, the CDR3 is TGCGCCAGCAGCGGGGAGGGGTCATATGGCTACACCTTC. Translated, it gives CASSGEGSYGYTF.

This clone was counted only a few times. The gene calls are TRBV6-1 and TRBJ1-1; D is perhaps TRBD1 (6 bases). V was pared by 8 bases and J by 5 bases, with 12 bases between. Per germline, CDR1 MNHNS and CDR2 SASEGT. This CDR3 is built from 12 residues. This chain's CDR3 is CASSYRDTEAFF. Written as DNA, the CDR3 is TGTGCCAGCTCGTACAGGGATACTGAAGCTTTCTTT.

This clone was counted between two and nine times. The chain joins TRBV10-3 to TRBJ2-5; D ambiguous. CDR1 and CDR2 from the germline V gene are ENHRY and SYGVKD. V was clipped by 3 bases and J by 4 bases, with 12 bases between them. This CDR3 region has 14 residues. CDR3 DNA sequence: TGTGCCATCAGTGACCCGGGTAGCAGAGAGACCCAGTACTTC. This translates into CAISDPGSRETQYF.

This sequence joins TRBV28 and TRBJ2-5; no definite D call. In germline, CDR1 is MDHEN, CDR2 SYDVKM. This CDR3 is 14 amino acids long. Trimming cost V 4 bases and J 5 bases, with 14 bases left between them. The CDR3 loop reads CASSSLFLRETQYF. CDR3 nucleotides: TGTGCCAGCAGTTCCCTTTTCTTGCGTGAGACCCAGTACTTC. The full variable domain, in which reference TRBV28 and TRBJ2-5 provide the parts outside the CDR3, is DVKVTQSSRYLVKRTGEKVFLECVQDMDHENMFWYRQDPGLGLRLIYFSYDVKMKEKGDIPEGYSVSREKKERFSLILESASTNQTSMYLCASSSLFLRETQYFGPGTRLLVL.